The 32 T cell receptor beta chains presented below share a single source sample, sequenced in a study of beta chain features in type 1 diabetes. General study results and limits: The study found moderately but significantly shorter TCRB CDR3s in all four CD4+ subsets of Type 1 diabetes patients.

These receptors' targets are unknown. The investigators reverse transcribed all of the isolated RNA, so they sequenced expressed TCRB transcripts. This table comes from immunoSEQ multiplex PCR, and its TCRdb copy is limited to in-frame clones, with some not included. The sample contains 250,000 to 300,000 clones, 13% to 15% of which appear only once. The sample consisted of naive CD4+ T cells from blood. Receptors were obtained from a man aged 30-40 years with type 1 diabetes.

This sequence joins TRBV5-1 and TRBJ1-2; D may be TRBD1 (6 bases). Looked up from germline, CDR1 is SGHRS and CDR2 is YFSETQ. The V end was cut by 4 bases, the J end by 7 bases, with 20 bases between. This CDR3 is 15 amino acids long. In DNA form, the CDR3 reads TGCGCCAGCAGCCCGTTGGGACACCAACGAGGTGGCTACACCTTC. This gives the protein CASSPLGHQRGGYTF.

This clone was seen only a few times. V is TRBV9 and J is TRBJ2-1; 8 nucleotides align to TRBD2. Trimming removed 0 bases from V and 3 bases from J; junction bases left unmatched: 5. The V gene's germline CDR1 is SGDLS and CDR2 YYNGEE. The CDR3 extends over 16 amino acids. This CDR3 is CASSVAGSGGYNEQFF. CDR3 coding DNA: TGTGCCAGCAGCGTAGCGGGAAGCGGGGGCTACAATGAGCAGTTCTTC.

V gene TRBV9 combines with J gene TRBJ1-5; TRBD1 agrees at 9 bases. With V trimmed by 5 bases and J by 6 bases, 9 bases remained unmatched. The CDR3 extends over 15 amino acids. Germline assignment: CDR1 SGDLS and CDR2 YYNGEE. The CDR3 region has the DNA TGTGCCAGCAGTTGCCGGGACAGGGTAGGTCAGCCCCAGCATTTT. It encodes CASSCRDRVGQPQHF.

This clone showed up just a few times. This chain connects TRBV7-2 to TRBJ1-1; 8 nucleotides line up with TRBD1. V was clipped by 5 bases and J by 7 bases; unmatched bases: 12. Per germline, CDR1 SGHTA and CDR2 FQGNSA. CDR3 size: 15 residues. The CDR3 nucleotides read TGTGCCAGCAGCGAAAGACAGGGGCTAGGAAATGAAGCTTTCTTT. It translates to CASSERQGLGNEAFF.

This clone has more than one count but fewer than ten. The rearrangement uses TRBV2 and TRBJ2-3, with a tentative D call TRBD2 (6 bases). The CDR3 consists of 14 residues. Trimming took off 5 bases at V and 2 bases at J, with 11 bases between the two ends. CDR1 and CDR2 (germline): SNHLY, FYNNEI. The CDR3 DNA sequence: TGTGCCAGCAGTTCGGACTATTCCACAGATACGCAGTATTTT. Protein: CASSSDYSTDTQYF.

This clone has only a few counts. The gene calls are TRBV5-4 and TRBJ2-7, with TRBD1 matching 9 bases. Trimming removed 2 bases from V and 3 bases from J; junction bases left unmatched: 6. CDR1 and CDR2 from the germline V gene are SGHNT and YYREEE (reference sequence). This CDR3 contains 15 residues. The CDR3 is CASSFGTGLDYEQYF. The CDR3 bases are TGTGCCAGCAGCTTCGGGACAGGGCTCGACTACGAGCAGTACTTC.

This clone came up a few times. This sequence joins TRBV7-9 and TRBJ2-5; weak D call: TRBD1 (6 bases). Trimming removed 7 bases at V and 2 bases at J, with 14 bases between. The CDR3 runs 14 residues. CDR1 is SEHNR, CDR2 FQNEAQ, per germline (reference sequence). CDR3 sequence reads: CASNNYDRQETQYF. For the CDR3, the DNA is TGTGCCAGCAACAATTATGACAGGCAAGAGACCCAGTACTTC.

V usage is TRBV11-2 and J usage is TRBJ2-1; D is uncertain. The CDR3 is 13 residues long. V lost 0 bases and J lost 3, with 3 bases in between. Germline loops: CDR1 SGHAT, CDR2 FQNNGV. In DNA form, the CDR3 reads TGTGCCAGCAGCTTAGATAGCTACAATGAGCAGTTCTTC. Translation gives CASSLDSYNEQFF.

This clone was recorded a few times. This rearrangement joins TRBV27 to TRBJ1-2; D gene uncertain. The CDR3 length is 14 residues. Germline CDR1 MNHEY, CDR2 SMNVEV (reference sequence). The V end was cut by 6 bases, the J end by 5 bases, with 16 bases between. The CDR3 DNA reads as TGTGCCAGCAGACCCCCGTTCAGGACTTATGGCTACACCTTC. This codes for CASRPPFRTYGYTF.

The V and J genes are TRBV23-1 and TRBJ1-1; D possibly corresponds to TRBD1 (6 bases). TRBV23-1 is labeled an ORF, and its function is uncertain. Trimming shortened V by 2 bases and J by 6 bases, and 16 bases separated the two germline ends. The CDR3 consists of 15 residues. The CDR3 sequence is CASSQAPPGEPEAFF. CDR3 coding DNA: TGCGCCAGCAGTCAAGCCCCTCCAGGGGAGCCTGAAGCTTTCTTT.

This clone was recorded a few times. This rearrangement joins TRBV7-3 to TRBJ2-3; D gene uncertain. V was shortened by 0 bases and J by 0 bases, with 10 bases between the two germline ends. Germline V gene lookup returns CDR1 SGHTA and CDR2 FQGTGA. This CDR3 region has 16 residues. CDR3 region: CASSLTATSSTDTQYF. The DNA of the CDR3 is TGTGCCAGCAGCTTAACTGCCACTTCAAGCACAGATACGCAGTATTTT.

CDR3 in amino acids: CASSPGQGLDTQYF. The CDR3 DNA follows: TGTGCCAGCAGCCCGGGACAGGGGTTAGATACGCAGTATTTT. This chain connects TRBV28 to TRBJ2-3, with 10 bases that match TRBD1. This CDR3 has 14 amino acids. Trimming took 6 bases from V and 5 from J; bases not matched to a gene: 5. Germline V gene data show CDR1 as MDHEN and CDR2 as SYDVKM.

V gene TRBV28 combines with J gene TRBJ2-3, with a tentative D call TRBD2 (5 bases). Germline V lookup: CDR1 MDHEN, CDR2 SYDVKM. V dropped 8 bases and J dropped 0 bases, with 15 bases sitting between them. The CDR3 consists of 15 residues. The CDR3 DNA is TGTGCCAGCGGTCAATGGACTCCTAGCACAGATACGCAGTATTTT. Translating gives CASGQWTPSTDTQYF.

The V gene is TRBV6-5, the J gene TRBJ1-2; D is undetermined. The V end lost 0 bases, the J end lost 1 base, and 9 bases lay between the germline ends. The CDR3 contains 15 residues. Germline CDR1 and CDR2: MNHEY and SVGAGI. CDR3 nucleotides: TGTGCCAGCAGTTACTCTGGGCATAATAACTATGGCTACACCTTC. Translation: CASSYSGHNNYGYTF.

The chain employs TRBV29-1 and TRBJ2-1, with D possibly being TRBD2 (5 bases). The CDR3 is made up of 14 amino acids. Germline V gene lookup returns CDR1 SQVTM and CDR2 ANQGSEA. V was shortened by 0 bases and J by 4 bases, with 10 bases between the two germline ends. For the CDR3, the DNA is TGCAGCGTTGAAGAGGGAGCTAGATACAATGAGCAGTTCTTC. Amino acids: CSVEEGARYNEQFF.

This clone was counted between two and nine times. CDR3 in amino acids: CASSQQGTNYGYTF. As DNA, the CDR3 is TGCGCCAGCAGCCAACAGGGAACTAACTATGGCTACACCTTC. The chain joins TRBV5-1 to TRBJ1-2, with TRBD1 as a possible D gene (6 bases). This CDR3 has 14 residues. V shed 4 bases and J shed 0 bases, with 10 bases lying between them. Germline CDR1 reads SGHRS; CDR2 reads YFSETQ.

The V gene is TRBV6-6, the J gene TRBJ2-7, with D hard to call. This CDR3 spans 12 amino acids. From germline, CDR1 is MNHNY and CDR2 SVGAGI (reference sequence). V was pared by 7 bases and J by 4 bases, with 11 bases between. The CDR3 DNA is TGTGCCAGCACAGGTGGTGGGTACGAGCAGTACTTC. This translates into CASTGGGYEQYF.

There are a few counts of this clone. The chain recombines TRBV7-2 with TRBJ1-2; 7 bases agree with TRBD1. Germline V lookup: CDR1 SGHTA, CDR2 FQGNSA. V shed 5 bases, J shed 7 bases, and the junction held 7 bases outside the gene matches. There are 13 residues in the CDR3. The CDR3 DNA reads TGTGCCAGCAGCCTCCGGACAGGTGGTGGCTACACCTTC. It specifies CASSLRTGGGYTF. The full variable domain, its missing parts supplied by reference TRBV7-2 and TRBJ1-2, is GAGVSQSPSNKVTEKGKDVELRCDPISGHTALYWYRQSLGQGLEFLIYFQGNSAPDKSGLPSDRFSAERTGGSVSTLTIQRTQQEDSAVYLCASSLRTGGGYTFGSGTRLTVV.

This chain links TRBV18 with TRBJ2-1; 9 nucleotides align to TRBD2. The CDR3 runs to 14 residues. V shed 5 bases, J shed 10 bases, and the junction held 9 bases outside the gene matches. Germline CDR1 and CDR2: KGHSH and LQKENI. Here the CDR3 DNA reads TGTGCCAGCTCATACGGTAGCGGGAGTGAAGAGCAGTTCTTC. This translates into CASSYGSGSEEQFF. Complete variable domain (other parts from reference TRBV18 and TRBJ2-1): NAGVMQNPRHLVRRRGQEARLRCSPMKGHSHVYWYRQLPEEGLKFMVYLQKENIIDESGMPKERFSAEFPKEGPSILRIQQVVRGDSAAYFCASSYGSGSEEQFFGPGTRLTVL.

The table lists this clone with a few counts. The chain carries TRBV4-1 and TRBJ1-2; 11 bases fit TRBD1. J gave up 4 bases and V 1 base, and 5 bases lay outside the gene matches. CDR3 size: 16 residues. Germline CDR1 reads MGHRA; CDR2 reads YSYEKL. CDR3 DNA: TGCGCCAGCAGCCAAGCAAGGACAGGGGGCCTCTATGGCTACACCTTC. It specifies CASSQARTGGLYGYTF.

This sequence joins TRBV25-1 and TRBJ2-3; a possible D gene is TRBD2 (5 bases). V was clipped by 4 bases and J by 8 bases, with 13 bases between them. This CDR3 is built from 13 residues. Germline-derived CDR1 and CDR2 are MGHDK and SYGVNS. CDR3 nucleotide sequence: TGTGCCAGCAGTGCTACTAGTTTCGTTACGCAGTATTTT. Residues: CASSATSFVTQYF.

V is TRBV7-9 and J is TRBJ1-1; possible D gene TRBD1, 6 bases. This CDR3 comprises 15 residues. The germline gives CDR1 SEHNR, CDR2 FQNEAQ (reference sequence). V dropped 5 bases and J dropped 3 bases, with 16 bases sitting between them. This CDR3 is CASSPDRLEHTEAFF. CDR3 nucleotides: TGTGCCAGCAGCCCCGACAGGCTGGAACACACTGAAGCTTTCTTT.

This clone was found a few times. The genes are TRBV29-1 and TRBJ1-1; possibly TRBD1 for D (5 bases). The germline V gene encodes CDR1 SQVTM and CDR2 ANQGSEA. The CDR3 runs to 13 residues. Trimming stripped 6 bases from V and 2 bases from J, with 13 bases between. The CDR3 region is CSVTRQSNTEAFF. The CDR3, as DNA: TGCAGCGTAACCAGACAGTCTAACACTGAAGCTTTCTTT.

This clone showed up just a few times. The chain has TRBV29-1 and TRBJ2-5; tentatively, D is TRBD1 (6 bases). The CDR3 runs 13 residues. Germline-derived CDR1 and CDR2 are SQVTM and ANQGSEA. The chain's CDR3 is CSLRGSGSETQYF. CDR3 DNA: TGCAGTCTCAGGGGAAGTGGATCGGAGACCCAGTACTTC.

The chain couples TRBV9 to TRBJ2-5; 12 bases fit TRBD1. This CDR3 is built from 16 residues. Germline CDR1 SGDLS, CDR2 YYNGEE. Trimming at V came to 2 bases and at J to 4 bases, leaving 6 bases not matched to a gene. CDR3 DNA sequence: TGTGCCAGCAGCGTCTCGGGACAGGGGGCTAGAGAGACCCAGTACTTC. Protein sequence: CASSVSGQGARETQYF.

This clone has a handful of counts. The chain couples TRBV27 to TRBJ1-2; 7 bases align to TRBD1. CDR3 length equals 16 residues. CDR1 and CDR2 from the germline V gene are MNHEY and SMNVEV (reference sequence). With 6 bases clipped from V and 6 bases from J, the junction kept 16 bases outside the gene matches. Here the CDR3 DNA reads TGTGCCAGCAGCCCAGGACAGGCCGCACCCAAGCATGGCTACACCTTC. Amino acid sequence: CASSPGQAAPKHGYTF.

This clone was counted only a few times. The V and J genes are TRBV4-2 and TRBJ2-7; TRBD2 matches 7 bases. Germline-derived CDR1 and CDR2 are LGHNA and YNFKEQ. Trimming at V came to 4 bases and at J to 3 bases, leaving 6 bases not matched to a gene. The CDR3 runs 14 residues. CDR3 region: CASSRDGTIYEQYF. The CDR3 DNA follows: TGTGCCAGCAGCCGGGACGGGACTATCTACGAGCAGTACTTC.

This chain uses TRBV5-1 with TRBJ2-3, with D perhaps matching TRBD1 (5 bases). V was trimmed by 4 bases and J by 0 bases, leaving 12 bases between them. In germline, CDR1 is SGHRS, CDR2 YFSETQ. CDR3 length: 15 residues. The CDR3 spells CASSGAGISTDTQYF. CDR3 DNA sequence: TGCGCCAGCAGCGGCGCAGGGATTAGCACAGATACGCAGTATTTT.

This clone was counted between two and nine times. The rearrangement links TRBV15 to TRBJ2-7, with 7 bases lining up with TRBD2. V shed 0 bases and J 2 bases; nucleotides not matched to a gene: 4. Germline CDR1 reads LNHNV; CDR2 reads YYDKDF (reference sequence). The CDR3 spans 15 residues. Here the CDR3 DNA reads TGTGCCACCAGCAGAGAGATGGGGGGGACCTACGAGCAGTACTTC. This translates into CATSREMGGTYEQYF.

J is TRBJ2-1 and V is TRBV7-9; 12 bases are shared with TRBD2. The CDR3 is 16 residues long. Germline CDR1 and CDR2: SEHNR and FQNEAQ (reference sequence). The trim removed 3 bases at V and 9 bases at J, leaving 9 bases unmatched. CDR3 DNA sequence: TGTGCCAGCAGCTTCGCTAGCGGGAGGGCCTCGGGTGAGCAGTTCTTC. It yields the protein CASSFASGRASGEQFF.

This sequence joins TRBV7-2 and TRBJ2-1; 8 positions match TRBD1. Trimming took 6 bases from V and 3 from J; bases not matched to a gene: 4. Germline CDR1 reads SGHTA; CDR2 reads FQGNSA. The CDR3 sequence is 14 residues long. The CDR3 nucleotides read TGTGCCAGCAGTCCGGGACAGGACTACAATGAGCAGTTCTTC. The encoded protein is CASSPGQDYNEQFF. Full variable domain (missing parts from reference TRBV7-2 and TRBJ2-1): GAGVSQSPSNKVTEKGKDVELRCDPISGHTALYWYRQSLGQGLEFLIYFQGNSAPDKSGLPSDRFSAERTGGSVSTLTIQRTQQEDSAVYLCASSPGQDYNEQFFGPGTRLTVL.

This clone was observed a handful of times. The V call is TRBV20-1, the J call TRBJ2-1, with D unclear. Germline CDR1 is DFQATT and CDR2 is SNEGSKA (reference sequence). There are 11 residues in the CDR3. V was trimmed by 5 bases and J by 12 bases, leaving 14 bases between them. Written as DNA, the CDR3 is TGCAGTGCTTCCTACTTGTCTCGGCAGTTCTTC. Encoded protein: CSASYLSRQFF.